One sample yielded the 8 T cell receptor beta chains listed below, sequenced in a study of cytomegalovirus exposure and HLA in healthy donors. The PCR had 60 Vbeta and 13 Jbeta primers. Using immunoSEQ multiplex PCR, the repertoire was profiled, and TCRdb retains in-frame clones only, with some absent. Found here are 85,000 to 100,000 clones, around 74% of them singletons; the top ten hold roughly 7%. Sequencing was performed on PBMCs. These receptors were taken from a man aged 35 to 55 in good health and CMV-seropositive.

The genes are TRBV2 and TRBJ2-7; unclear D gene. Germline CDR1 is SNHLY and CDR2 is FYNNEI. Trimming shortened V by 4 bases and J by 5 bases, and 9 bases separated the two germline ends. The CDR3 covers 12 residues. CDR3 DNA: TGTGCCAGCAGTGTCGCGTCGGACGAGCAGTACTTC. Its protein is CASSVASDEQYF. The whole variable domain, remainder taken from reference TRBV2 and TRBJ2-7, is EPEVTQTPSHQVTQMGQEVILRCVPISNHLYFYWYRQILGQKVEFLVSFYNNEISEKSEIFDDQFSVERPDGSNFTLKIRSTKLEDSAMYFCASSVASDEQYFGPGTRLTVT.

This clone was seen once. V usage is TRBV9 and J usage is TRBJ1-1; D unresolved. The CDR3 totals 13 residues. Trimming removed 0 bases at V and 5 bases at J, with 8 bases between. Germline CDR1 SGDLS, CDR2 YYNGEE. CDR3 nucleotides: TGTGCCAGCAGCGTAGATCAGAGGACTGAAGCTTTCTTT. This encodes CASSVDQRTEAFF.

V gene TRBV25-1 combines with J gene TRBJ1-6, with unresolved D. Trimming pared 7 bases from V and 8 bases from J, leaving 15 bases between. Per germline, CDR1 MGHDK and CDR2 SYGVNS. This CDR3 is 14 amino acids long. The CDR3 reads CASTEAGSYSPLHF. The CDR3 DNA sequence: TGTGCCAGCACCGAGGCGGGGAGTTATTCACCCCTCCACTTT.

For this clone: Other DNA sequences in this specimen translate into the identical CDR3. The chain couples TRBV28 to TRBJ2-2, with D hard to call. Germline V CDR1 and CDR2: MDHEN, SYDVKM. Trimming pared 5 bases from V and 5 bases from J, leaving 6 bases between. This CDR3 spans 12 amino acids. This CDR3 is CASSLRTGELFF. For the CDR3, the DNA is TGTGCCAGCAGTCTACGAACCGGGGAGCTGTTTTTT.

The chain employs TRBV7-6 and TRBJ1-4; TRBD1 might be the D (5 bases). Germline CDR1 reads SGHVS; CDR2 reads FNYEAQ. Trimming cost V 2 bases and J 4 bases, with 17 bases left between them. The CDR3 contains 17 residues. The CDR3 loop is CASSLSPGRNLNEKLFF. The DNA for the CDR3 is TGTGCCAGCAGCTTAAGTCCAGGGAGGAACCTTAATGAAAAACTGTTTTTT.

V and J are TRBV13 and TRBJ2-7; no clear D gene. Germline assignment: CDR1 PRHDT and CDR2 FYEKMQ (reference sequence). The length of the CDR3 is 14 residues. Trimming stripped 1 base from V and 0 bases from J, with 7 bases between. DNA of the CDR3: TGTGCCAGCAGCTTAGATGGCCACTCCTACGAGCAGTACTTC. Amino acid sequence: CASSLDGHSYEQYF.

This sequence joins TRBV11-2 and TRBJ2-3, with 7 bases fitting TRBD2. Germline CDR1 is SGHAT and CDR2 is FQNNGV. Germline trimming cut 2 bases from V and 6 bases from J; bases unmatched to any gene: 14. The CDR3 is 17 residues long. Written as DNA, the CDR3 is TGTGCCAGCAGCTTATCCCCTGCGGGGGTGTCCATCGATACGCAGTATTTT. Its protein product is CASSLSPAGVSIDTQYF.

The chain employs TRBV10-1 and TRBJ2-3, with a possible D match to TRBD2 (5 bases). CDR1 and CDR2 (germline): WNHNN, SYGVQD (reference sequence). V lost 5 bases and J 4 bases, leaving 10 bases between the germline ends. The length of the CDR3 is 13 residues. The CDR3 bases are TGCGCCAGCAGTCGAGGGAGAGCAGATACGCAGTATTTT. Translating it yields CASSRGRADTQYF.